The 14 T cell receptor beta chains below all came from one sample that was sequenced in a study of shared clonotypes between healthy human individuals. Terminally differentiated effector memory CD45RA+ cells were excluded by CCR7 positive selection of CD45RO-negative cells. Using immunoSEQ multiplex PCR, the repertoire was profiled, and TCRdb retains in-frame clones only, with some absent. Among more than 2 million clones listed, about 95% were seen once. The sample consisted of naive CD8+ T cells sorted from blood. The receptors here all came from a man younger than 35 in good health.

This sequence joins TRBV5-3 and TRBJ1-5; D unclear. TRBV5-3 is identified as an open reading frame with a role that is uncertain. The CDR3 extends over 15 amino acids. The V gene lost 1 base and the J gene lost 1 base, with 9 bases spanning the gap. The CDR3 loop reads CARSLLVISNQPQHF. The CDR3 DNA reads TGTGCCAGAAGCTTGTTGGTAATCAGCAATCAGCCCCAGCATTTT.

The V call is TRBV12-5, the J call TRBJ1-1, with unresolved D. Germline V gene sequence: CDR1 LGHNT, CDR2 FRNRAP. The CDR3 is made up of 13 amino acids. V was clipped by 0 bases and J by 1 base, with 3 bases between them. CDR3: CASGLVQNTEAFF. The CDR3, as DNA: TGTGCTAGTGGTTTGGTACAGAACACTGAAGCTTTCTTT.

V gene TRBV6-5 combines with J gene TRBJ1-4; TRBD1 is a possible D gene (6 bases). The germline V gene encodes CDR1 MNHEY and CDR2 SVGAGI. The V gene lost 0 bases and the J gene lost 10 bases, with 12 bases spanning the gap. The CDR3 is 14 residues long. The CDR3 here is CASSYSIEGGKLFF. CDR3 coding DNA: TGTGCCAGCAGTTACTCGATAGAAGGGGGAAAACTGTTTTTT.

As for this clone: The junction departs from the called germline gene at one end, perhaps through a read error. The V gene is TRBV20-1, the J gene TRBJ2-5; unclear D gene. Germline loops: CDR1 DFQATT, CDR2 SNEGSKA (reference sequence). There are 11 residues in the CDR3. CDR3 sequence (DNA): TGCAGTGCTAGCCAATACCCTCTATTGGACTTC. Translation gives CSASQYPLLDF.

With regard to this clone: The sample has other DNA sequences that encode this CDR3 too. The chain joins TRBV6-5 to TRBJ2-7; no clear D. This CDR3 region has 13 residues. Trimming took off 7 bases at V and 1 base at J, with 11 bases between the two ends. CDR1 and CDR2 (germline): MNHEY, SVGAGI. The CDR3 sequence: CASTPGPSYEQYF. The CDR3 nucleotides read TGTGCCAGCACTCCCGGGCCATCCTACGAGCAGTACTTC.

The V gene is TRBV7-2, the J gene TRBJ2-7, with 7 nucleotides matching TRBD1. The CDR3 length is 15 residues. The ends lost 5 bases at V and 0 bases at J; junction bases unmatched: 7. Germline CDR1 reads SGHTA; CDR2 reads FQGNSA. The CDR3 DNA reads TGTGCCAGCAGCACCAGACAGGGTGCCTCCTACGAGCAGTACTTC. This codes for CASSTRQGASYEQYF.

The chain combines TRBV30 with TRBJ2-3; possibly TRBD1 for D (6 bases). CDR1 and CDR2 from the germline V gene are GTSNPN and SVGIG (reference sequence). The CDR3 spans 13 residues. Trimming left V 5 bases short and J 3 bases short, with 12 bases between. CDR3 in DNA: TGTGCCTGGCGTGGACAGAATACAGATACGCAGTATTTT. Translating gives CAWRGQNTDTQYF.

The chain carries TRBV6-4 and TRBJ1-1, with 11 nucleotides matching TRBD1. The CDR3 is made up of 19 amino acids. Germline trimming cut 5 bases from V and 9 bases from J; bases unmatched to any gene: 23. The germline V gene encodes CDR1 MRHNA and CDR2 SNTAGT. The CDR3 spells CASSTPGQGVDSPMIKAFF. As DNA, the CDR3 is TGTGCCAGCAGTACCCCGGGACAGGGGGTGGATTCCCCCATGATTAAAGCTTTCTTT.

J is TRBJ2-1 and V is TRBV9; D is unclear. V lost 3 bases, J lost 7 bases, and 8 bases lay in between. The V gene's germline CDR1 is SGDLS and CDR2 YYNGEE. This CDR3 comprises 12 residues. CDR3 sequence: CASSGDTNEQFF. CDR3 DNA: TGTGCCAGCAGCGGAGATACGAATGAGCAGTTCTTC.

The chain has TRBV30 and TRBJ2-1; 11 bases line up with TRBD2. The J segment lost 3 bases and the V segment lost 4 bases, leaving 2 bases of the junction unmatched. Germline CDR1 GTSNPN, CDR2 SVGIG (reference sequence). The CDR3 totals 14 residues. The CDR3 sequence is CAWNSGGVYNEQFF. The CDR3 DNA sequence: TGTGCCTGGAATAGCGGGGGGGTCTACAATGAGCAGTTCTTC.

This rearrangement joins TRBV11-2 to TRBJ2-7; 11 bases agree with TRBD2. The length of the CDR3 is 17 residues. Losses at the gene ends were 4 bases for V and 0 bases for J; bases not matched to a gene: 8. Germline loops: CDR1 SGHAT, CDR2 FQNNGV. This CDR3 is CASSWSIAGGSSYEQYF. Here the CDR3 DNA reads TGTGCCAGCAGCTGGTCAATAGCGGGAGGGAGCTCCTACGAGCAGTACTTC.

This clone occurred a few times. The CDR3 DNA is TGTGCCAGCAGTGGACAGTTTGGTTCACCCCTCCACTTT. It translates to CASSGQFGSPLHF. The chain has TRBV25-1 and TRBJ1-6; perhaps TRBD1 as D (5 bases). The CDR3 has 13 amino acids. Germline V gives CDR1 MGHDK, CDR2 SYGVNS. Trimming left V 4 bases short and J 9 bases short, with 10 bases between.

In nucleotides, the CDR3 is TGCGCCAGCAGCCAGCTACAGGGGAGCGAGCAGTACTTC. It encodes CASSQLQGSEQYF. The V call is TRBV4-3, the J call TRBJ2-7; 7 positions match TRBD1. This CDR3 is 13 amino acids long. V lost 3 bases, J lost 6 bases, and 5 bases stayed unmatched. In germline, CDR1 is LGHNA, CDR2 YSLEER.

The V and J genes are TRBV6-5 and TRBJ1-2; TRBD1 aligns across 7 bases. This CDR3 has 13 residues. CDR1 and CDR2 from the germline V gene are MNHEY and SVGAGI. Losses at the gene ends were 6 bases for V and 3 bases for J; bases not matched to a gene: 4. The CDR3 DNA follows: TGTGCCAGCAGAAGAGACAGGGACTATGGCTACACCTTC. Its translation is CASRRDRDYGYTF.